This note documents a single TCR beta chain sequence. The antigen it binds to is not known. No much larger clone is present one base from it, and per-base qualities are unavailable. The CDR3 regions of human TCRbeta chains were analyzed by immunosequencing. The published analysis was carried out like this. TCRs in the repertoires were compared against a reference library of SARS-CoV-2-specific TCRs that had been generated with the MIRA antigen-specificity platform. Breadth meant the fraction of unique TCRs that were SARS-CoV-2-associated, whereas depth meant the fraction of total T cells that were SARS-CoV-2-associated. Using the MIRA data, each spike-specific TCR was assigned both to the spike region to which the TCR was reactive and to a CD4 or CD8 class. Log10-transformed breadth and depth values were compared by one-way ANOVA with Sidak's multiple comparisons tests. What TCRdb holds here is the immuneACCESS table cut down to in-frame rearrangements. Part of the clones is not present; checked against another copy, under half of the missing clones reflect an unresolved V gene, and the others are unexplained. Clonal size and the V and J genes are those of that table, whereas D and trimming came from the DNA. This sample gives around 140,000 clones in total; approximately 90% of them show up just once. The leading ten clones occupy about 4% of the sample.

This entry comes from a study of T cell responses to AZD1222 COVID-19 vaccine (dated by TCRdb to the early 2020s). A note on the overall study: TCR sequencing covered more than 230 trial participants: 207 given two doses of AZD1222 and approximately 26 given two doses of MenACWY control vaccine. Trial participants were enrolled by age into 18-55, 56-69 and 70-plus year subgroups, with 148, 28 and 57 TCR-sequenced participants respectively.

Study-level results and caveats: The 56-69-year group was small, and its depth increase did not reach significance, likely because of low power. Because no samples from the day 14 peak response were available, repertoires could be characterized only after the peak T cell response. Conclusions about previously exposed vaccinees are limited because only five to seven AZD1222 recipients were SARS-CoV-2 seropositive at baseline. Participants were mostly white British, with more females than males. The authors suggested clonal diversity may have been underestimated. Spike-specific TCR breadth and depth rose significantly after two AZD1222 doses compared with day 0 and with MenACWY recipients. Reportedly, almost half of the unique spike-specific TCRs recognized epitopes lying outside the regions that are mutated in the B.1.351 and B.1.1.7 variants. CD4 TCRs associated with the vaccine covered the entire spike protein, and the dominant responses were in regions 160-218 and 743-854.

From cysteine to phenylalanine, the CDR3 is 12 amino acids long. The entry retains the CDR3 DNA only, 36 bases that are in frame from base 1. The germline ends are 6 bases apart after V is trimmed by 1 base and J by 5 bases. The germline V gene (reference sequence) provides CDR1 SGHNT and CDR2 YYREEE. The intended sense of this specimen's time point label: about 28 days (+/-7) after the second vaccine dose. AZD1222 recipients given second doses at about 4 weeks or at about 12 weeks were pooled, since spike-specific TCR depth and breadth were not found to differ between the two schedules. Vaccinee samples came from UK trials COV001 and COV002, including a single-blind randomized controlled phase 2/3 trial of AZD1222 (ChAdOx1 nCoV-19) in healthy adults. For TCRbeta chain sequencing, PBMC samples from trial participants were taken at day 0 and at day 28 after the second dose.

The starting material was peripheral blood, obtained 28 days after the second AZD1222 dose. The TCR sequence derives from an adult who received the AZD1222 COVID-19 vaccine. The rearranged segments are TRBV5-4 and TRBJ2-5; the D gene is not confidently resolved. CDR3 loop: CASSLPGETQYF. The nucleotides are TGTGCCAGCAGCTTGCCAGGCGAGACCCAGTACTTC. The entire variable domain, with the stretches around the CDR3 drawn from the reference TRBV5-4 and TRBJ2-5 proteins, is ETGVTQSPTHLIKTRGQQVTLRCSSQSGHNTVSWYQQALGQGPQFIFQYYREEENGRGNFPPRFSGLQFPNYSSELNVNALELDDSALYLCASSLPGETQYFGPGTRLLVL.